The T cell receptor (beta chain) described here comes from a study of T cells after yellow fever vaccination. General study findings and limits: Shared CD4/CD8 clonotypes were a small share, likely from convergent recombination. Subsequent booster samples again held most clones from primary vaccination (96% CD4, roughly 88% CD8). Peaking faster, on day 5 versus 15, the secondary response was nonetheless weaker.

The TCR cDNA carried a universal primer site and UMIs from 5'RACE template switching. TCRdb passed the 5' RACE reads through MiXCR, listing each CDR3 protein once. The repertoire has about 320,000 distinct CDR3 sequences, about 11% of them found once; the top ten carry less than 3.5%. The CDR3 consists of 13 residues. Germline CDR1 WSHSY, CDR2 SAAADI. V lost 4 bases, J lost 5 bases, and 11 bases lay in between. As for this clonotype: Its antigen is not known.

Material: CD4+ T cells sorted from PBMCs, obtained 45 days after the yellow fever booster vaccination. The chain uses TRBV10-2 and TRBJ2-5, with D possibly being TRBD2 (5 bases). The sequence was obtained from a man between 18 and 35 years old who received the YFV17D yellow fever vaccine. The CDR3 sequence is CASSGLARETQYF. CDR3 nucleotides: TGCGCCAGCAGTGGGCTAGCTAGGGAGACCCAGTACTTC.